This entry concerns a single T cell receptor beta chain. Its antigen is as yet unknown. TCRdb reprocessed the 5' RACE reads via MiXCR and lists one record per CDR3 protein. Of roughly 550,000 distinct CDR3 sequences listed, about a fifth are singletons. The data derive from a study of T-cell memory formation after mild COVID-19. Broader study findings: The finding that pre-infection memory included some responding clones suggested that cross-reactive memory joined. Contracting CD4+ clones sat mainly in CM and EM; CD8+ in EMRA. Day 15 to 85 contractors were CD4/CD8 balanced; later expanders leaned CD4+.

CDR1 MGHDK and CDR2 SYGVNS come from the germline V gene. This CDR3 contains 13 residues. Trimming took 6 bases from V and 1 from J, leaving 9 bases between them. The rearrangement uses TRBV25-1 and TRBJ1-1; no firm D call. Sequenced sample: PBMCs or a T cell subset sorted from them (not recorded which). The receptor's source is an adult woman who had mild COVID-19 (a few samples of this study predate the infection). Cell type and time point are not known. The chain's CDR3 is CASRGRGNTEAFF. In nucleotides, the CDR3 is TGTGCCAGCAGGGGCCGGGGGAACACTGAAGCTTTCTTT.